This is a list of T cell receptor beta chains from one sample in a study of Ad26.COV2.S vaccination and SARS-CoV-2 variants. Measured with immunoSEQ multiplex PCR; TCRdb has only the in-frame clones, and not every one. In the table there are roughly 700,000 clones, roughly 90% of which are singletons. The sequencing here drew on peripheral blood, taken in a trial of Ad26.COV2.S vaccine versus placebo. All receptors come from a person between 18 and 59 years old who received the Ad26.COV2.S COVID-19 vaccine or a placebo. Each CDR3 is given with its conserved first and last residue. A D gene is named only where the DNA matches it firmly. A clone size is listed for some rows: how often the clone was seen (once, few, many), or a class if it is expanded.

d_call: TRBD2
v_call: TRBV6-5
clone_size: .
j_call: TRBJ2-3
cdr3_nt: TGTGCCAGCAGTTACCGGGACTACTCTAGCACAGATACGCAGTATTTT
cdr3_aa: CASSYRDYSSTDTQYF

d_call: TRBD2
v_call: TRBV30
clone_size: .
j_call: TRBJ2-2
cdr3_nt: TGTGCCTGGAGCAAGCGGGGGCTGACCGGGGAGCTGTTTTTT
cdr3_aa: CAWSKRGLTGELFF

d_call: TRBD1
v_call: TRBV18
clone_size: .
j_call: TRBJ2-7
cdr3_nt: TGTGCCAGCTCACCGCTGGGACAGGGCTACGAGCAGTACTTC
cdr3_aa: CASSPLGQGYEQYF

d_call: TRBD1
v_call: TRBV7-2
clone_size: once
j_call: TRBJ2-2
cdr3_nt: TGTGCCAGCAGCGACAGGGTCACCGGGGAGCTGTTTTTT
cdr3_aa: CASSDRVTGELFF

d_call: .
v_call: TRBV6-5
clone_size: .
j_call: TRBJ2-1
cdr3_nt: TGTGCCAGCAGTTACTCGGACGGCAGCTCCTACAATGAGCAGTTCTTC
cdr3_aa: CASSYSDGSSYNEQFF

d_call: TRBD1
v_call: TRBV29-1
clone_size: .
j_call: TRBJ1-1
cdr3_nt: TGCAGCGCTCAAAAAGGGACAGGGGGCACTGAAGCTTTCTTT
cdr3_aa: CSAQKGTGGTEAFF

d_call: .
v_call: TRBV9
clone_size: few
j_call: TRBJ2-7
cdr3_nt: TGTGCCAGCAGCCTAAGGGGGGGGTCCTCCTACGAGCAGTACTTC
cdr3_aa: CASSLRGGSSYEQYF

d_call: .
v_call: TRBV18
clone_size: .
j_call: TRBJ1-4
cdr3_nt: TGTGCCAGCTCACCCGACGCGAACCGAAATAATGAAAAACTGTTTTTT
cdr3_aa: CASSPDANRNNEKLFF

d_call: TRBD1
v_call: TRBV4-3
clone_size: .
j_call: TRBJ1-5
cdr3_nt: TGCGCCAGCAGCCAAGACACAGGGGCCAGTCAGCCCCAGCATTTT
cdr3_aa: CASSQDTGASQPQHF

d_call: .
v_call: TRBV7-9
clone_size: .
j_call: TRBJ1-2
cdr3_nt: TGTGCCAGCAGCTTGCAGGGCTATGGCTACACCTTC
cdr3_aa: CASSLQGYGYTF

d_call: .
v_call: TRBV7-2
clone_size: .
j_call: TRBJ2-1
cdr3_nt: TGTGCCAGCACTCGGGGTGGGGACGGTGAGCAGTTCTTC
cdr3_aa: CASTRGGDGEQFF

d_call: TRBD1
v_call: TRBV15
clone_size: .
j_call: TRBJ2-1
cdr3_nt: TGTGCCACCAGCCTGGACAGGGTTGGCAATGAGCAGTTCTTC
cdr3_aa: CATSLDRVGNEQFF

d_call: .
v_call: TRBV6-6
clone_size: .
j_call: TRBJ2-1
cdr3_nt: TGTGCCAGCAGTTACGATTACAATGAGCAGTTCTTC
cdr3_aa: CASSYDYNEQFF

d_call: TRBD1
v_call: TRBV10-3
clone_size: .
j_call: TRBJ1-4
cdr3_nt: TGTGCCATAAGGACAGGGGGAAGGGGGATTAATGAAAAACTGTTTTTT
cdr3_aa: CAIRTGGRGINEKLFF

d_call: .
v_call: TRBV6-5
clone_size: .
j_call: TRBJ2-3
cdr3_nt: TGTGCCAGCAGCCCCACGGGAGACGATACGCAGTATTTT
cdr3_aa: CASSPTGDDTQYF

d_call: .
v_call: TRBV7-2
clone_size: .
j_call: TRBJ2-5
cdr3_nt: TGTGCCAGCAGCTTTACGGAGGGAGGAGAGACCCAGTACTTC
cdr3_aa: CASSFTEGGETQYF

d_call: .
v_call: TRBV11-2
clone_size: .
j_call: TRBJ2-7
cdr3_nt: TGTGCCAGCAGCTTAAACACGGGTTCCTACGAGCAGTACTTC
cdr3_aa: CASSLNTGSYEQYF

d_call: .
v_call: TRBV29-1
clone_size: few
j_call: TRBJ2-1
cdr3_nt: TGCAGCGTCATCATCGATGAGCAGTTCTTC
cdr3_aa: CSVIIDEQFF

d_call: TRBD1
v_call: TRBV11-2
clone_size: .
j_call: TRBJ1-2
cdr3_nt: TGTGCCAGCAGCTCACAGGGGGCGCGGGGCTACACCTTC
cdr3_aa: CASSSQGARGYTF

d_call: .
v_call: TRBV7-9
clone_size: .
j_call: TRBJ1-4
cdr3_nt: TGTGCCAGCAGCTCCAGAGACTCTAATGAAAAACTGTTTTTT
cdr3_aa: CASSSRDSNEKLFF

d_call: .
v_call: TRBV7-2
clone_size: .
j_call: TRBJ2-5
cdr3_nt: TGTGCCAGCAGCTTCGGAACAAAGGAGACCCAGTACTTC
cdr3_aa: CASSFGTKETQYF

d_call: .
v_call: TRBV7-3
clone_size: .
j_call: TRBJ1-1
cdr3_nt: TGTGCCAGCAGCTCGTTAATTGGATTCGTTGCAGGAGCTTTCTTT
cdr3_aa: CASSSLIGFVAGAFF

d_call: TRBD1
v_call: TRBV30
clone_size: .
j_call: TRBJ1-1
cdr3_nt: TGTGCCTGGACTTCAGGGGGCAACACTGAAGCTTTCTTT
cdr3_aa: CAWTSGGNTEAFF

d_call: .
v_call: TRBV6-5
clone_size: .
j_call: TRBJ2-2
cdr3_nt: TGTGCCAGCAGTAGGGACCGGAACACCGGGGAGCTGTTTTTT
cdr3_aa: CASSRDRNTGELFF

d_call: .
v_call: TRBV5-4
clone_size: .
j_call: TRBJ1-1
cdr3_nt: TGTGCCAGCAGCCGCGGAGGGGCCACTGAAGCTTTCTTT
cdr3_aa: CASSRGGATEAFF

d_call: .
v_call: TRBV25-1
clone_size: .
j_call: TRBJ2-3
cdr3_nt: TGTGCCGGCAGTGCGTCTTGGGCAGATACGCAGTATTTT
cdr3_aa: CAGSASWADTQYF

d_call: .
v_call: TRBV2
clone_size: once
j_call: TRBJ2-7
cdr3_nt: TGTGCCAGCAGAACAGTCTCCTACGAGCAGTACTTC
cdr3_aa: CASRTVSYEQYF

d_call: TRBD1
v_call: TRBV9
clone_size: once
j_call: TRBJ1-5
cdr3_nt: TGTGCCAGCAGCTGGACAGGGGCAAGCAATCAGCCCCAGCATTTT
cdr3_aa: CASSWTGASNQPQHF

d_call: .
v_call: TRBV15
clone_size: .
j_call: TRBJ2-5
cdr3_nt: TGTGCCACCAGCAGAGGGGGAAAAGAGACCCAGTACTTC
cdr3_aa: CATSRGGKETQYF

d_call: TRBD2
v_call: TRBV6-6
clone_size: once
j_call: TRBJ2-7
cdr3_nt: TGTGCCAGCAGTCGGACTAGCGGGAGTCGTGGGTCCTACGAGCAGTACTTC
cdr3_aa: CASSRTSGSRGSYEQYF

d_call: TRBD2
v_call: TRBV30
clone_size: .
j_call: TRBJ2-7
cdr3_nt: TGTGCCTGGAGTAAGGCTAGCGGCTACGAGCAGTACTTC
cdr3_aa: CAWSKASGYEQYF

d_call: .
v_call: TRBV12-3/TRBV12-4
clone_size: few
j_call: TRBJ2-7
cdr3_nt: TGTGCCAGCACCAGGGGTGCCTACGAGCAGTACTTC
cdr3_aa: CASTRGAYEQYF

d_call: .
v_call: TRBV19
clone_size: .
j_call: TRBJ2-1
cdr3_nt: TGTGCCAGTAGTCCCCGGACCAGGGTCTCCTACAATGAGCAGTTCTTC
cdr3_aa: CASSPRTRVSYNEQFF

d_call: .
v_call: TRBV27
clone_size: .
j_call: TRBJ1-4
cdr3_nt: TGTGCCAGCAGTTTTAGGACGAGGGGTGAAAAACTGTTTTTT
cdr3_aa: CASSFRTRGEKLFF

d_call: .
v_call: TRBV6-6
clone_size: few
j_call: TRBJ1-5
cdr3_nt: TGTGCCAGCAGTTTGGACTATCAGCCCCAGCATTTT
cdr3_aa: CASSLDYQPQHF

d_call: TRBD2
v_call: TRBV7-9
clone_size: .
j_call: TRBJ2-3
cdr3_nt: TGTGCCAGCAGCTCGACTAGCGCTCCGCAGTATTTT
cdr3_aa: CASSSTSAPQYF

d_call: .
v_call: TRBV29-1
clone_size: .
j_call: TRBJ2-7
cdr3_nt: TGCAGCGTTATAAGGGAGGACACCTACGAGCAGTACTTC
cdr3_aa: CSVIREDTYEQYF

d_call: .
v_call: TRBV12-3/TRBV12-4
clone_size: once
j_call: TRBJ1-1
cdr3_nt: TGTGCCAGCAGTCTTGAGATGAACACTGAAGCTTTCTTT
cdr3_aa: CASSLEMNTEAFF

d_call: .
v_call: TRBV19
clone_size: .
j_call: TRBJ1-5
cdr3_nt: TGTGCCAGTACAGGACAGTCTAACGGCAATCAGCCCCAGCATTTT
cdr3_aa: CASTGQSNGNQPQHF

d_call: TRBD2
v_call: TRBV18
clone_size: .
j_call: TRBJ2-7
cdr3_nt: TGTGCCAGCTCACCAACTGGGACTAGCGGGGACGAGCAGTACTTC
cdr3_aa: CASSPTGTSGDEQYF

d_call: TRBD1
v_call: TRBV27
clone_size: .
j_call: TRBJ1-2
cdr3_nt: TGTGCCAGCAGTACCGCGACAGGGCTTGGCTACACCTTC
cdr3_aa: CASSTATGLGYTF

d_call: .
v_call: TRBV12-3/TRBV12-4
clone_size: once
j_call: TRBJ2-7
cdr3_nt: TGTGCCAGCAGCCCCCTGGCCTACGAGCAGTACTTC
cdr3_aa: CASSPLAYEQYF

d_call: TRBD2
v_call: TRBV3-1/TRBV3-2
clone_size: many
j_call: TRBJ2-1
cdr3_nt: TGTGCCAGCAGCCAAGAGGCGGGAGGGCCATATGAGCAGTTCTTC
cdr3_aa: CASSQEAGGPYEQFF

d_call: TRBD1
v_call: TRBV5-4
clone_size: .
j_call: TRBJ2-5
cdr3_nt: TGTGCCAGCAGCTTGGCCGGGACAGTCCAAGAGACCCAGTACTTC
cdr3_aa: CASSLAGTVQETQYF

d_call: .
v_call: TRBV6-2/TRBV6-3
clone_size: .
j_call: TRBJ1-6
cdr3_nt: TGTGCCAGCAGCCCCTACAGGGTTCGAGGTTCACCCCTCCACTTT
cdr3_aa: CASSPYRVRGSPLHF

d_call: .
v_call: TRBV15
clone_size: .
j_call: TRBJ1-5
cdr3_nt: TGTGCCACCAGCAGAGCGAAGGATAGCAATCAGCCCCAGCATTTT
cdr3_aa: CATSRAKDSNQPQHF

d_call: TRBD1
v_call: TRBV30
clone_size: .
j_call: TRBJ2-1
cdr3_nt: TGTGCCTGGAGCAACACAGGGGTAAATGAGCAGTTCTTC
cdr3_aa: CAWSNTGVNEQFF

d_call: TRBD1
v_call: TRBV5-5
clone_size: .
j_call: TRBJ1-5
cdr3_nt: TGTGCCAGCAGCTTGGCCGAGGGGGCAAGACAGCCCCAGCATTTT
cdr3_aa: CASSLAEGARQPQHF

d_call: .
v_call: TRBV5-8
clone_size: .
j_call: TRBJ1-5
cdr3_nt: TGTGCCAGCAGCGAAAGGGGGCAGCCCCAGCATTTT
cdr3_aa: CASSERGQPQHF

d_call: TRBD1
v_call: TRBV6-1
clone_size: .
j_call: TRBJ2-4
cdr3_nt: TGTGCCAGCAGTGAAGCGCCGGGGACAGGGGCCGATGTAGCCAAAAACATTCAGTACTTC
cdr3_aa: CASSEAPGTGADVAKNIQYF

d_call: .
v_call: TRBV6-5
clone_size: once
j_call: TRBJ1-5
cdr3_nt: TGTGCCAGCAGCTTAATCGGAGGGGGCAATCAGCCCCAGCATTTT
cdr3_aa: CASSLIGGGNQPQHF

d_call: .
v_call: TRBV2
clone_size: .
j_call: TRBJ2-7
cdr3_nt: TGTGCCACCTCTCAACTAGCGAGCCAGGGGGAGCAGTACTTC
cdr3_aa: CATSQLASQGEQYF